Listed here is a single T cell receptor (beta chain). Its antigen is not yet known. Base-call qualities are not available, and no considerably larger clone is one nucleotide away. The immunoSEQ assay, a bias-controlled multiplex PCR using V- and J-specific primers, was used to amplify TCR beta CDR3 regions from genomic DNA. A second PCR step added a proprietary barcode and Illumina adapter sequences to the CDR3 amplicons. CDR3 libraries were sequenced on an Illumina MiSeq instrument. The authors' pipeline ran thus. immunoSEQ Analyzer 3.0 was used for export and quality control, with R Bioconductor and Immunarch used for downstream analyses. Only productive rearrangements in the normalized downsampled data set were used to calculate repertoire metrics. Pathologically expanded clonotypes were defined as those larger than 5 templates in the normalized cohort. Repertoire diversity was measured with the Inverse Simpson Index. To capture all clonotypes, CMV-specificity analyses were performed on the non-normalized data set. TCRdb's version of the immuneACCESS table is confined to in-frame rearrangements and falls short of the full clone set. An unresolved V gene accounts for under half of the shortfall where checked; the remainder is of unknown origin. The D gene and trimming were derived from the DNA, and the V and J assignments and clone size from that table. Within this sample are 10,000 to 15,000 clones, with roughly 90% of them counted one time only. The top ten hold 6% to 8% of the sample.

The sample's time point label, decoded: 100 days after allo-HCT. Blood from recipients was drawn roughly 28 days before transplant, then again at days 30, 100 and 180 after transplant. Using Nuclei Lysis Solution, genomic DNA was extracted from unfractionated peripheral blood mononuclear cells that were either fresh or cryopreserved. The sample comes from a study of T cell clonotyping in hematopoietic cell transplantation (dated by TCRdb to 2020 to 2022). Context from the whole study: A total of approximately 130 blood samples were gathered in the study from roughly 40 consecutive transplant recipients along with their related donors. Patient recruitment ran from late 2015 to January 2017, and follow-up continued until late 2020 or death.

Study-wide conclusions, independent of this receptor: Sample size was limited, and cells were not sorted, so CD4 and CD8 repertoire contributions could not be separated. Recipient TCR diversity fell after transplant, with pathologically expanded clonotypes rising progressively from day 30 to day 180. Only a small fraction of recipient repertoires overlapped donor repertoires, with over 95% appearing de novo at the given depth. Broader TCR repertoire diversity after transplant was predicted by Inverse Simpson Index values from donors and from recipients before transplant.

The cysteine opens and the phenylalanine closes a CDR3 of 13 amino acids. Solely the CDR3 DNA is kept, with 39 bases framed from the first base. The germline V gene (reference sequence) yields LNHDA for CDR1 and SQIVND for CDR2. V is pruned by 5 bases and J by 6 bases, leaving 2 bases of the junction without a gene match. The sequence links TRBV19 to TRBJ2-3; 10 middle bases align to TRBD2. The sample was PBMCs, taken 100 days after allogeneic stem cell transplant. This receptor was obtained from a female patient aged 50-59 years who had an allogeneic stem cell transplant from an unrelated donor, so the T cells may come from the graft donor. Some clones in this sample may be carry-over from other donors' samples. At the DNA level, the sequence is TGTGCCAGTAGTCAGGGACTAGCGGATACGCAGTATTTT. It translates to CASSQGLADTQYF.